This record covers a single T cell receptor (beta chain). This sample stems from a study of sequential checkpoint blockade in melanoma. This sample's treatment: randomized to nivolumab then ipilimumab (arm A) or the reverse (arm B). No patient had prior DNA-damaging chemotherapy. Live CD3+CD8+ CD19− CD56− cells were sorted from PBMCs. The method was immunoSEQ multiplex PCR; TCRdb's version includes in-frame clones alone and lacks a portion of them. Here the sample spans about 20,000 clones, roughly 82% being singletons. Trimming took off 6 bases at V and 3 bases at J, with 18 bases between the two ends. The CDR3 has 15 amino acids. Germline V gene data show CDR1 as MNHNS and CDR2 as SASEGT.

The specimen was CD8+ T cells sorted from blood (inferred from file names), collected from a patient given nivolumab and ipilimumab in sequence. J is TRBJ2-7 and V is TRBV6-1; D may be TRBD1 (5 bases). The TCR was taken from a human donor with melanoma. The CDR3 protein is CASSPPLTGNYEQYF. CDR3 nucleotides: TGTGCCAGCAGCCCCCCTTTAACAGGAAACTACGAGCAGTACTTC.